This TCR beta chain was identified during a study of molecular identifiers for immune sequencing clone quantification. Findings of the study overall: For effector cells, clones above 20 RNA copies held over 97% of molecules; for naive cells, under 1%. For highly expanded clones, sizes could be underestimated when identical TCR molecules share a barcode.

As concerns this clonotype: The antigen remains undetermined.

Sorting selected naive CD8 T cells with a CD8+CD4-CCR7+CD45RA+ phenotype. Methods described previously, with TCR primers listed, were used for bulk TCR libraries. Each CDR3 protein gets one entry after TCRdb re-called the PCR reads with MiXCR. This table has over 550,000 distinct CDR3 sequences, about 25% appearing once. The sequencing input was naive CD8+ T cells from blood, with Jurkat cell RNA spiked in. The subset: FACS-sorted CD8+CD4-CCR7+CD45RA+ naive T cells. The source is a human donor in good health. Some libraries in this study had Jurkat cell RNA spiked in.

CDR3: CASSRIRTGELFF. The CDR3 nucleotides are TGTGCCAGCAGTCGGATAAGGACCGGGGAGCTGTTTTTT. The chain is built from TRBV28 and TRBJ2-2; D unresolved. The CDR3 is 13 residues long. V gave up 5 bases and J gave up 5 bases, with 9 bases separating them. Germline loops: CDR1 MDHEN, CDR2 SYDVKM.